These 14 T cell receptor beta chains were sequenced from one sample in a study of T cell repertoires in cytomegalovirus infection. These receptors are not linked to any known antigen. TCRdb re-called the reads through MiXCR, storing one row per CDR3 protein. The sample holds hundreds of thousands of distinct CDR3 sequences; about a third are singletons and the top ten take around an eighth. The starting material was cultured CD8+ T cells from PBMCs, obtained from culture after CMV antigen stimulation. Every receptor here comes from a human donor in good health (CMV status not recorded). Some clones in this sample may be carry-over from other donors' samples.

The chain employs TRBV7-3 and TRBJ2-2; no clear D. V dropped 5 bases and J dropped 1 base, with 11 bases sitting between them. The CDR3 consists of 15 residues. CDR1 and CDR2 (germline): SGHTA, FQGTGA. The CDR3 spells CASSDDQVNTGELFF. The CDR3 DNA sequence: TGTGCCAGCAGCGACGACCAGGTGAACACCGGGGAGCTGTTTTTT.

The J gene is TRBJ1-2, the V gene TRBV4-3; D possibly corresponds to TRBD1 (5 bases). V was pared by 4 bases and J by 3 bases, with 24 bases between. This CDR3 contains 18 residues. Germline V lookup: CDR1 LGHNA, CDR2 YSLEER. The CDR3 DNA follows: TGCGCCAGCAGCCCTGGGCCCGGGACCGCTAGCCCTTACTATGGCTACACCTTC. Protein sequence: CASSPGPGTASPYYGYTF.

The V gene is TRBV7-9, the J gene TRBJ2-5, with 15 bases identical to TRBD2. CDR3 length: 16 amino acids. Germline CDR1 is SEHNR and CDR2 is FQNEAQ (reference sequence). Trimming cost V 6 bases and J 5 bases; bases outside gene matches: 7. CDR3 in DNA: TGTGCCAGCAGACTTGGGACTAGCGGGGGGACGGAGACCCAGTACTTC. Translated, it gives CASRLGTSGGTETQYF.

CDR3 sequence: CAISDPGGTPYEQYF. The CDR3 nucleotides are TGTGCCATCAGTGACCCCGGGGGGACACCCTACGAGCAGTACTTC. The chain combines TRBV10-3 with TRBJ2-7; possibly TRBD2 for D (7 bases). V was trimmed by 3 bases and J by 2 bases, leaving 14 bases between them. The CDR3 covers 15 residues. Per germline, CDR1 ENHRY and CDR2 SYGVKD.

This clonotype was seen a few times. The chain has TRBV6-4 and TRBJ2-2; D is tentatively TRBD1 or TRBD2 (5 bases each). Germline loops: CDR1 MRHNA, CDR2 SNTAGT. The CDR3 runs to 14 residues. Trimming cost V 5 bases and J 5 bases, with 12 bases left between them. The DNA for the CDR3 is TGTGCCAGCAGTCTCCGGGACGGAACCGGGGAGCTGTTTTTT. It is translated as CASSLRDGTGELFF.

The chain is built from TRBV5-6 and TRBJ2-7; TRBD1 aligns across 9 bases. V lost 2 bases to trimming and J lost 1 base; unmatched junction nucleotides: 7. The germline CDR1 and CDR2 sequences are SGHDT and YYEEEE. The CDR3 contains 16 residues. CDR3 sequence (DNA): TGTGCCAGCAGCTTCATTCGGGACAGGGTATCCTACGAGCAGTACGTC. Translation gives CASSFIRDRVSYEQYV.

This clonotype was observed at least ten times. The rearrangement uses TRBV7-3 and TRBJ1-1; D unclear. This CDR3 comprises 13 residues. Between the trimmed V and J ends, which lost 5 bases and 5 bases, there was a span of 12 bases. Germline lookup yields CDR1 SGHTA and CDR2 FQGTGA. The CDR3 protein is CASSDFRWTEAFF. CDR3 in DNA: TGTGCCAGCAGCGATTTCCGGTGGACTGAAGCTTTCTTT.

This clonotype was found a few times. The chain joins TRBV5-4 to TRBJ2-2, with 10 positions matching TRBD2. This CDR3 has 18 amino acids. V gave up 2 bases and J gave up 1 base; unmatched junction bases: 8. The germline gives CDR1 SGHNT, CDR2 YYREEE (reference sequence). CDR3 protein: CASSFGFSGGMNTGELFF. CDR3 in DNA: TGTGCCAGCAGCTTCGGCTTTAGCGGGGGGATGAACACCGGGGAGCTGTTTTTT.

The CDR3 nucleotides are TGCAGCGTTGAAGATTGGACCGGGACAAGCGATACTAACTATGGCTACACCTTC. Amino acids: CSVEDWTGTSDTNYGYTF. The chain couples TRBV29-1 to TRBJ1-2, with a tentative D call TRBD1 (6 bases). Trimming stripped 0 bases from V and 0 bases from J, with 20 bases between. CDR1 is SQVTM and CDR2 is ANQGSEA in the germline V gene. This CDR3 comprises 18 residues.

The chain links TRBV4-2 to TRBJ2-4, with 11 bases lining up with TRBD2. This CDR3 has 14 amino acids. V shed 2 bases and J 11 bases; nucleotides not matched to a gene: 5. Looked up from germline, CDR1 is LGHNA and CDR2 is YNFKEQ. The CDR3 DNA reads TGTGCCAGCAGCCAACTAGCGGGGGGCCCTTTTCAGTACTTC. Translated: CASSQLAGGPFQYF.

The chain carries TRBV19 and TRBJ1-1; 10 bases match TRBD1. V lost 10 bases to trimming and J lost 5 bases; unmatched junction nucleotides: 7. This CDR3 has 13 amino acids. Germline CDR1 and CDR2: LNHDA and SQIVND (reference sequence). The CDR3 protein is CATMTGGWTEAFF. The CDR3 DNA reads TGTGCCACCATGACAGGGGGCTGGACTGAAGCTTTCTTT.

The sample holds a few counts of this clonotype. The chain employs TRBV10-2 and TRBJ1-5; 7 bases are shared with TRBD1. After removal of 3 bases from V and 5 bases from J, the junction contained 7 bases not matched to a gene. Germline CDR1 and CDR2: WSHSY and SAAADI. This CDR3 is 15 amino acids long. CDR3 sequence (DNA): TGCGCCAGCAGTGAACGGACAGGTTCATATCAGCCCCAGCATTTT. This encodes CASSERTGSYQPQHF.

This chain links TRBV6-1 with TRBJ2-7, with 9 nucleotides matching TRBD2. The germline V gene has CDR1 MNHNS and CDR2 SASEGT. The CDR3 is made up of 16 amino acids. The ends lost 2 bases at V and 6 bases at J; junction bases unmatched: 11. DNA of the CDR3: TGTGCCAGCAGTGAAATTGTTGGCGGGGGGGCCGCCGAGCAGTACGTC. It specifies CASSEIVGGGAAEQYV.

About this clonotype: Possible read error: a much larger clone is one base away. The CDR3 sequence is CASNLTGSQETQYF. As DNA, the CDR3 is TGTGCCAGCAACTTAACCGGCAGCCAAGAGACCCAGTACTTC. The J gene is TRBJ2-5, the V gene TRBV7-9; D gene uncertain. CDR1 and CDR2 from the germline V gene are SEHNR and FQNEAQ (reference sequence). The CDR3 loop spans 14 amino acids.